A selection of T cell receptor beta chains follows, all from one sample in a study of Graves' ophthalmopathy and Graves' hyperthyroidism. MiXCR, run by TCRdb on the multiplex PCR reads, gives a single entry per CDR3 protein. The data show about 400,000 distinct CDR3 sequences, with around 17% seen just once and around 1.5% held by the top ten. The sequenced sample consisted of peripheral blood. These receptors were obtained from a young woman with Graves' ophthalmopathy. Each CDR3 is given with its conserved first and last residue.

V: TRBV19; J: TRBJ2-7; CDR3: CASSTGPAPYEQYF
V: TRBV4-1; J: TRBJ1-2; CDR3: CASRSSTGGNYGYTF
V: TRBV20-1; J: TRBJ1-1; CDR3: CSARGSSLTGGSEAFF
V: TRBV27; J: TRBJ1-5; CDR3: CASGGTGGRQPQHF
V: TRBV12-3/TRBV12-4; J: TRBJ1-6; CDR3: CASIGDSYNSPLHF
V: TRBV6-2/TRBV6-3; J: TRBJ1-2; CDR3: CASSYGKGINYGYTF
V: TRBV20-1; J: TRBJ1-1; CDR3: CSARGSQGANTEAFF
V: TRBV6-2/TRBV6-3; J: TRBJ1-2; CDR3: CASRNPRDGYTF
V: TRBV4-1; J: TRBJ1-1; CDR3: CASSHTGARDEAFF
V: TRBV6-5; J: TRBJ2-6; CDR3: CASSYSGLTSGANVLTF